The rows below give T cell receptor beta chains drawn from one sample of a study. TCRdb fed the 5' RACE reads into MiXCR, producing one record per CDR3 protein. The table includes around 30,000 distinct CDR3 sequences, roughly 25% detected once. Sequenced: memory CD4+ T cells sorted from blood. These receptors originate from a female donor with breast cancer. CDR3s include the opening cysteine and the closing phenylalanine or tryptophan. D genes are given only for firm matches. Rows give clone size only sometimes, using once, few, many, or a class for an expanded clone.

j_gene: TRBJ1-1
v_gene: TRBV4-3
abundance: few
d_gene: NA
CDR3nt: TGCGCCAGCAGCCAAGAACCTAGACGGAGGAACACTGAAGCTTTCTTT
CDR3aa: CASSQEPRRRNTEAFF

j_gene: TRBJ1-1
v_gene: TRBV5-1
abundance: few
d_gene: NA
CDR3nt: TGCGCCAGCAGCGTCAATAGCGCGAACACTGAAGCTTTCTTT
CDR3aa: CASSVNSANTEAFF

j_gene: TRBJ2-7
v_gene: TRBV11-3
abundance: few
d_gene: TRBD1
CDR3nt: TGTGCCAGCAGCGTCCGGGACAGGCCCTACGAGCAGTACTTC
CDR3aa: CASSVRDRPYEQYF

j_gene: TRBJ2-7
v_gene: TRBV7-2
abundance: NA
d_gene: NA
CDR3nt: TGTGCCAGCAGCATGCGGACAGACTACGAGCAGTACTTC
CDR3aa: CASSMRTDYEQYF

j_gene: TRBJ2-7
v_gene: TRBV6-5
abundance: once
d_gene: NA
CDR3nt: TGTGCCAGCAGTTCCTGCAGAGTACAATTCAAAACCTACGAGCAGTACTTC
CDR3aa: CASSSCRVQFKTYEQYF

j_gene: TRBJ2-7
v_gene: TRBV20-1
abundance: NA
d_gene: NA
CDR3nt: TGCAGTGCTAGACCCGTAGGGGCCAGTTCCTACGAGCAGTACTTC
CDR3aa: CSARPVGASSYEQYF

j_gene: TRBJ2-5
v_gene: TRBV20-1
abundance: NA
d_gene: TRBD2
CDR3nt: TGCAGTGCTAGAGATGCGGCGGGAGGGCCTTCGTGGGAGACCCAGTACTTC
CDR3aa: CSARDAAGGPSWETQYF

j_gene: TRBJ2-2
v_gene: TRBV4-1
abundance: few
d_gene: NA
CDR3nt: TGCGCCAGCAGCCAAGCGACAGCCTTGAACACCGGGGAGCTGTTTTTT
CDR3aa: CASSQATALNTGELFF

j_gene: TRBJ1-1
v_gene: TRBV27
abundance: NA
d_gene: NA
CDR3nt: TGTGCCAGCAGTTTGGTGGCTTACTCGGAAGCTTTCTTT
CDR3aa: CASSLVAYSEAFF

j_gene: TRBJ2-3
v_gene: TRBV4-1
abundance: medium-sized
d_gene: NA
CDR3nt: TGCGCCAGCAGCCAAGCTCCATCTACCCCCACAGATACGCAGTATTTT
CDR3aa: CASSQAPSTPTDTQYF

j_gene: TRBJ2-6
v_gene: TRBV27
abundance: many
d_gene: NA
CDR3nt: TGTGCCAGCAGTTTTTCCCTTCACTCTGGGGCCAACGTCCTGACTTTC
CDR3aa: CASSFSLHSGANVLTF

j_gene: TRBJ2-7
v_gene: TRBV27
abundance: few
d_gene: TRBD2
CDR3nt: TGTGCCAGCACAACTGTTGGGGTAGCGGGTGCCTACGAGCAGTACTTC
CDR3aa: CASTTVGVAGAYEQYF

j_gene: TRBJ2-7
v_gene: TRBV4-3
abundance: NA
d_gene: NA
CDR3nt: TGCGCCAGCAGCCAAGAAGACGGCTACGAGCAGTACTTC
CDR3aa: CASSQEDGYEQYF

j_gene: TRBJ2-7
v_gene: TRBV27
abundance: NA
d_gene: NA
CDR3nt: TGTGCCAGCAGTTTATCGGGGGGGCACCTTACCTACGAGCAGTACTTC
CDR3aa: CASSLSGGHLTYEQYF

j_gene: TRBJ2-7
v_gene: TRBV27
abundance: NA
d_gene: NA
CDR3nt: TGTGCCAGCAGTCCGGAGACAGCCTTCTACGAGCAGTACTTC
CDR3aa: CASSPETAFYEQYF

j_gene: TRBJ2-7
v_gene: TRBV28
abundance: few
d_gene: NA
CDR3nt: TGTGCCAGCAGTTACTCGAGGGTGGGTGGCGAGCAGTACTTC
CDR3aa: CASSYSRVGGEQYF

j_gene: TRBJ2-5
v_gene: TRBV12-3/TRBV12-4
abundance: many
d_gene: TRBD2
CDR3nt: TGTGCCAGCAGCCCTAGCGGGGGGACCCAGTACTTC
CDR3aa: CASSPSGGTQYF

j_gene: TRBJ1-2
v_gene: TRBV7-3
abundance: few
d_gene: NA
CDR3nt: TGTGCCAGCAGCTTAACCGAGGGGCCATTCCCCTATGGCTACACCTTC
CDR3aa: CASSLTEGPFPYGYTF

j_gene: TRBJ2-7
v_gene: TRBV4-1
abundance: NA
d_gene: NA
CDR3nt: TGCGCCAGCAGCCAATCCCCCTCCTACGAGCAGTACTTC
CDR3aa: CASSQSPSYEQYF

j_gene: TRBJ2-7
v_gene: TRBV10-2
abundance: NA
d_gene: NA
CDR3nt: TGCGCCAGCAGTGCGTCAGGTCCCCACGAGCAGTACTTC
CDR3aa: CASSASGPHEQYF

j_gene: TRBJ1-5
v_gene: TRBV27
abundance: NA
d_gene: NA
CDR3nt: TGTGCCAGCAGTTTACAAGGAAGCAATCAGCCCCAGCATTTT
CDR3aa: CASSLQGSNQPQHF

j_gene: TRBJ2-7
v_gene: TRBV7-9
abundance: few
d_gene: TRBD1
CDR3nt: TGTGCCAGCACCGGGCCAGAGGACAGGACGACCTACGAGCAGTACTTC
CDR3aa: CASTGPEDRTTYEQYF

j_gene: TRBJ1-2
v_gene: TRBV27
abundance: few
d_gene: NA
CDR3nt: TGTGCCAGCAGCCAAGGGGGGTCCTATGGCTACACCTTC
CDR3aa: CASSQGGSYGYTF

j_gene: TRBJ2-5
v_gene: TRBV7-9
abundance: many
d_gene: NA
CDR3nt: TGTGCCAGCACCCAAGGGACCCAAGGGACCCAGTACTTC
CDR3aa: CASTQGTQGTQYF

j_gene: TRBJ2-7
v_gene: TRBV12-3/TRBV12-4
abundance: many
d_gene: TRBD1
CDR3nt: TGTGCCAGCAGTCAGGACAGGGGGCACTACGAGCAGTACTTC
CDR3aa: CASSQDRGHYEQYF

j_gene: TRBJ1-1
v_gene: TRBV19
abundance: NA
d_gene: TRBD1
CDR3nt: TGTGCCAGTAGTATAGCCCCGACAGGGGCAACTGAAGCTTTCTTT
CDR3aa: CASSIAPTGATEAFF

j_gene: TRBJ1-2
v_gene: TRBV4-1
abundance: medium-sized
d_gene: NA
CDR3nt: TGCGCCAGCAGCCAGGCGACAGGAATCGGTGGCTACACCTTC
CDR3aa: CASSQATGIGGYTF

j_gene: TRBJ1-2
v_gene: TRBV6-5
abundance: medium-sized
d_gene: NA
CDR3nt: TGTGCCAGCAGTTACTCCCACACTTCGGCCTTTGGCTACACCTTC
CDR3aa: CASSYSHTSAFGYTF

j_gene: TRBJ2-1
v_gene: TRBV7-2
abundance: NA
d_gene: TRBD2
CDR3nt: TGTGCCAGCAGCTCCCTAGCGGGGTTTTACTACAATGAGCAGTTCTTC
CDR3aa: CASSSLAGFYYNEQFF

j_gene: TRBJ2-1
v_gene: TRBV11-1
abundance: NA
d_gene: TRBD2
CDR3nt: TGTGCCAGCAGCCAAGGGACTAGCGGGTACAATGAGCAGTTCTTC
CDR3aa: CASSQGTSGYNEQFF

j_gene: TRBJ1-2
v_gene: TRBV5-4
abundance: few
d_gene: TRBD1
CDR3nt: TGTGCCAGCAGCTTAGGGGACAGTCTAAAGGGAGGCTACACCTTC
CDR3aa: CASSLGDSLKGGYTF

j_gene: TRBJ2-7
v_gene: TRBV7-9
abundance: NA
d_gene: TRBD2
CDR3nt: TGTGCCAGCAGCTCAAGCCTTATGGGGGAGGGCTACGAGCAGTACTTC
CDR3aa: CASSSSLMGEGYEQYF

j_gene: TRBJ1-1
v_gene: TRBV6-5
abundance: medium-sized
d_gene: TRBD1
CDR3nt: TGTGCCAGCAGTTATCGGACAGGGGCGACTGAAGCTTTCTTT
CDR3aa: CASSYRTGATEAFF

j_gene: TRBJ2-7
v_gene: TRBV6-5
abundance: NA
d_gene: TRBD1
CDR3nt: TGTGCCAGCATCTCGACAGGGGGCAACTACGAGCAGTACTTC
CDR3aa: CASISTGGNYEQYF

j_gene: TRBJ2-1
v_gene: TRBV30
abundance: NA
d_gene: NA
CDR3nt: TGTGCCTGGAGGGCGGCACCAGGGTATCCCATCAATGAGCAGTTCTTC
CDR3aa: CAWRAAPGYPINEQFF

j_gene: TRBJ2-1
v_gene: TRBV7-9
abundance: NA
d_gene: NA
CDR3nt: TGTGCCAGCAGCCCGCGAGTCCATGAGCAGTTCTTC
CDR3aa: CASSPRVHEQFF

j_gene: TRBJ2-3
v_gene: TRBV5-1
abundance: NA
d_gene: NA
CDR3nt: TGCGCCAGCGGGGATACAGGAGGGCCGACAGATACGCAGTATTTT
CDR3aa: CASGDTGGPTDTQYF

j_gene: TRBJ2-1
v_gene: TRBV4-2
abundance: many
d_gene: TRBD2
CDR3nt: TGTGCCAGCAGCCAAGATGGCGGGGGGGCCTACAATGAGCAGTTCTTC
CDR3aa: CASSQDGGGAYNEQFF

j_gene: TRBJ1-5
v_gene: TRBV5-1
abundance: NA
d_gene: NA
CDR3nt: TGCGCCAGCAGCTTTAATAGCAATCAGCCCCAGCATTTT
CDR3aa: CASSFNSNQPQHF

j_gene: TRBJ2-7
v_gene: TRBV6-6
abundance: NA
d_gene: NA
CDR3nt: TGTGCCAGCAGTTACATCAGGGAAACTTCCTACGAGCAGTACTTC
CDR3aa: CASSYIRETSYEQYF

j_gene: TRBJ2-3
v_gene: TRBV20-1
abundance: few
d_gene: NA
CDR3nt: TGCAGTGCTAGAGAATGGACAGATACGCAGTATTTT
CDR3aa: CSAREWTDTQYF

j_gene: TRBJ2-7
v_gene: TRBV27
abundance: NA
d_gene: TRBD2
CDR3nt: TGTGCCAGCAGTTTCGGGGGGAACTACGAGCAGTACTTC
CDR3aa: CASSFGGNYEQYF

j_gene: TRBJ1-1
v_gene: TRBV7-2
abundance: once
d_gene: NA
CDR3nt: TGTGCCAGCGTGGAGGGGGTGTGGAGCACTGAAGCTTTCTTT
CDR3aa: CASVEGVWSTEAFF

j_gene: TRBJ1-5
v_gene: TRBV5-6
abundance: many
d_gene: NA
CDR3nt: TGTGCCAGCAGCTTGGCGCAGGAAGATCAGCCCCAGCATTTT
CDR3aa: CASSLAQEDQPQHF

j_gene: TRBJ2-1
v_gene: TRBV11-3
abundance: NA
d_gene: TRBD1
CDR3nt: TGTGCCAGCCGGGATCGGGACAGTCCATACAATGAGCAGTTCTTC
CDR3aa: CASRDRDSPYNEQFF

j_gene: TRBJ1-1
v_gene: TRBV19
abundance: few
d_gene: NA
CDR3nt: TGTGCCACCTCGAAAGGGAACACTGAAGCTTTCTTT
CDR3aa: CATSKGNTEAFF

j_gene: TRBJ1-5
v_gene: TRBV7-9
abundance: NA
d_gene: NA
CDR3nt: TGTGCCAGCAGCTTAGATAGCCTGGGGGGGAAAAACAATCAGCCCCAGCATTTT
CDR3aa: CASSLDSLGGKNNQPQHF

j_gene: TRBJ2-1
v_gene: TRBV6-5
abundance: NA
d_gene: NA
CDR3nt: TGTGCCAGCAGTCTTCAGGGGAGCAATGAGCAGTTCTTC
CDR3aa: CASSLQGSNEQFF

j_gene: TRBJ1-1
v_gene: TRBV9
abundance: few
d_gene: NA
CDR3nt: TGTGCCAGCAGCGTATTCGGGGGGGAAAACACTGAAGCTTTCTTT
CDR3aa: CASSVFGGENTEAFF

j_gene: TRBJ1-5
v_gene: TRBV7-8
abundance: NA
d_gene: TRBD1
CDR3nt: TGTGCCAGCAGCCGTCCAGGGACAGGCAGCAATCAGCCCCAGCATTTT
CDR3aa: CASSRPGTGSNQPQHF

j_gene: TRBJ1-1
v_gene: TRBV7-9
abundance: few
d_gene: TRBD1
CDR3nt: TGTGCCAGCAGCGCCTGGGACAGGGGCACTGAAGCTTTCTTT
CDR3aa: CASSAWDRGTEAFF

j_gene: TRBJ2-7
v_gene: TRBV7-3
abundance: many
d_gene: NA
CDR3nt: TGTGCCAGCAGCTTAAATCCGGGGGCCTACGAGCAGTACTTC
CDR3aa: CASSLNPGAYEQYF

j_gene: TRBJ2-5
v_gene: TRBV5-6
abundance: NA
d_gene: NA
CDR3nt: TGTGCCAGCAGCTTGGGGACCCCCTCGGGTCCGCAAGAGACCCAGTACTTC
CDR3aa: CASSLGTPSGPQETQYF

j_gene: TRBJ1-4
v_gene: TRBV4-2
abundance: few
d_gene: NA
CDR3nt: TGTGCCAGCAGCCCCCTAGAGGTTAATGAAAAACTGTTTTTT
CDR3aa: CASSPLEVNEKLFF